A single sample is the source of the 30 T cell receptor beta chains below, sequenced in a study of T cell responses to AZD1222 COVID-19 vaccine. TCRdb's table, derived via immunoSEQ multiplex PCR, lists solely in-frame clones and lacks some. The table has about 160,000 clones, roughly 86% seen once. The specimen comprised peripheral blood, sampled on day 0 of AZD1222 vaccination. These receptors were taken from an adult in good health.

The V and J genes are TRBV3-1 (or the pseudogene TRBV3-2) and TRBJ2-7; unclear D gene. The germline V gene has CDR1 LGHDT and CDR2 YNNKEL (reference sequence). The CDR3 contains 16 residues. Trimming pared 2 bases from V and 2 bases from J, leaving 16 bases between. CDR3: CASSQLRAHWAYEQYF. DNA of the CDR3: TGTGCCAGCAGCCAACTCCGGGCCCATTGGGCCTACGAGCAGTACTTC.

For the CDR3, the DNA is TGCGCCAGCAGCTTCAACACAGGGGATCGTGAGCAGTTCTTC. Translating it yields CASSFNTGDREQFF. The genes are TRBV5-1 and TRBJ2-1, with 7 positions matching TRBD1. Germline V gives CDR1 SGHRS, CDR2 YFSETQ. CDR3 size: 14 residues. With 2 bases clipped from V and 9 bases from J, the junction kept 8 bases outside the gene matches.

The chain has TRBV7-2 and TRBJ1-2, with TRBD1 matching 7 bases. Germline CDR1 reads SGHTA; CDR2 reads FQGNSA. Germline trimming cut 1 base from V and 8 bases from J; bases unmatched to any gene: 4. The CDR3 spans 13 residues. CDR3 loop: CASSLEGARGYTF. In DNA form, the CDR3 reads TGTGCCAGCAGCTTAGAGGGGGCGCGCGGCTACACCTTC.

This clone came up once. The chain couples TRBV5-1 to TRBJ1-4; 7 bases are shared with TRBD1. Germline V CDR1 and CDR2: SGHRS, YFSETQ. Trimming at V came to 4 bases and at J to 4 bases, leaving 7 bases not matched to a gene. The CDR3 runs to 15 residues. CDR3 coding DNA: TGCGCCAGCAGCCGAAACACAGGGGATAATGAAAAACTGTTTTTT. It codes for CASSRNTGDNEKLFF.

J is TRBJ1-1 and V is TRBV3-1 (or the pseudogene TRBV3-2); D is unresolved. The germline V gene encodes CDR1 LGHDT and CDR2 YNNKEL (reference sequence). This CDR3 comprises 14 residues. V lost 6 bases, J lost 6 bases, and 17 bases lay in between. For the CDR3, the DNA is TGTGCCAGCAGGGAAGGATGGAAAGGAGCTGAAGCTTTCTTT. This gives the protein CASREGWKGAEAFF.

Here the CDR3 reads CASSYIDSLNYGYTF. DNA of the CDR3: TGTGCCAGCAGTTACATTGACAGTCTGAACTATGGCTACACCTTC. The rearrangement joins TRBV6-5 to TRBJ1-2; a possible D gene is TRBD1 (5 bases). The CDR3 runs to 15 residues. Per germline, CDR1 MNHEY and CDR2 SVGAGI. Trimming shortened V by 2 bases and J by 2 bases, and 12 bases separated the two germline ends.

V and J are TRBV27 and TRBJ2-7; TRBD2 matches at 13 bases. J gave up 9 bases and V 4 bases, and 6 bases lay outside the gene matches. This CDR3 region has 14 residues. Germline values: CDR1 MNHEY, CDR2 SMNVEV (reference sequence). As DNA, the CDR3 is TGTGCCAGCAGTTCGGGACTAGCGGGGAGCCCGCAGTACTTC. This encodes CASSSGLAGSPQYF.

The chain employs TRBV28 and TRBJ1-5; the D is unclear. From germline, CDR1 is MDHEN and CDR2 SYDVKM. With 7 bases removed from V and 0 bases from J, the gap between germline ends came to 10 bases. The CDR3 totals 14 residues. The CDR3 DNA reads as TGTGCCAGCACGTCGCCGGGTAGCAATCAGCCCCAGCATTTT. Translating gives CASTSPGSNQPQHF.

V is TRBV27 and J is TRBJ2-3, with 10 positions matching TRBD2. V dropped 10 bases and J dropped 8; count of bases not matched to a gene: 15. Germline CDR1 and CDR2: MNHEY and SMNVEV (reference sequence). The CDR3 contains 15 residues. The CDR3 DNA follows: TGTGCCACCCAAACAAAAGCGGGGGGGCAATCTACGCAGTATTTT. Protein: CATQTKAGGQSTQYF.

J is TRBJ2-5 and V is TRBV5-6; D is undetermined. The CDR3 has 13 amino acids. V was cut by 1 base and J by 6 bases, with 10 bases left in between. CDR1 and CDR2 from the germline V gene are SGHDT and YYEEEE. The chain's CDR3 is CASSLNHGKTQYF. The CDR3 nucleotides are TGTGCCAGCAGCTTGAATCATGGAAAGACCCAGTACTTC.

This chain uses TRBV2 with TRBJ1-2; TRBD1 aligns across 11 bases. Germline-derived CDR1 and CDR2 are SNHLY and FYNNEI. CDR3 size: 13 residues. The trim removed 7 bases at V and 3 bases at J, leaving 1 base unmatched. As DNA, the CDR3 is TGTGCCAGCAAGGGACAGGGGGACTATGGCTACACCTTC. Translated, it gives CASKGQGDYGYTF.

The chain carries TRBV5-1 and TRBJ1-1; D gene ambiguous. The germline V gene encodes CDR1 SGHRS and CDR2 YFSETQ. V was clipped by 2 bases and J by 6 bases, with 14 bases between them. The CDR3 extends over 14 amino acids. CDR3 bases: TGCGCCAGCAGCTTTATGGGCCCGTCCGCTGAAGCTTTCTTT. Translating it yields CASSFMGPSAEAFF.

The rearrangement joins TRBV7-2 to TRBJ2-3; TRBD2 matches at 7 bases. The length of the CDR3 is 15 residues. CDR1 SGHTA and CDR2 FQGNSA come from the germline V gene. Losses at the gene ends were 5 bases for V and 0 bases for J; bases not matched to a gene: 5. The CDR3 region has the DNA TGTGCCAGCAGCCGGGGGGTTGAGAGCACAGATACGCAGTATTTT. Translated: CASSRGVESTDTQYF.

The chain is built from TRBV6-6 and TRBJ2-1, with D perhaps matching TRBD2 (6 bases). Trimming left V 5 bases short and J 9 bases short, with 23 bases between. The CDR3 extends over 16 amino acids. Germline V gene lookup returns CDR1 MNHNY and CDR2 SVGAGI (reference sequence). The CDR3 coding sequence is TGTGCCAGCAGTGGGCACGGGAGCAATCCCTTGGGTGAGCAGTTCTTC. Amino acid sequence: CASSGHGSNPLGEQFF.

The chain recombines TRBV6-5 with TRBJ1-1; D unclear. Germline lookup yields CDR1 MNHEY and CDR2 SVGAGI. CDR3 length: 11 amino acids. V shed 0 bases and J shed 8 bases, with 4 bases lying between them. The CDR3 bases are TGTGCCAGCAGTTACTCAGCCGAAGCTTTCTTT. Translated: CASSYSAEAFF.

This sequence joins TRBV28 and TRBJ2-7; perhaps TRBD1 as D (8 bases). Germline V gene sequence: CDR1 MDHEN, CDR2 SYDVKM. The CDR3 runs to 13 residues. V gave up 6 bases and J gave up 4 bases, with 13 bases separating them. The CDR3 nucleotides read TGTGCCAGCAGCGTACAGGGGGGGTACGAGCAGTACTTC. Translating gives CASSVQGGYEQYF.

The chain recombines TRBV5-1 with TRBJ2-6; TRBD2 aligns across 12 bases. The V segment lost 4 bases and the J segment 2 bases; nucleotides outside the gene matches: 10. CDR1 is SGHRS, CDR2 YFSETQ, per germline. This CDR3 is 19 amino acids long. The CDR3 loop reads CASSRFLAGGLPGANVLTF. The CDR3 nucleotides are TGCGCCAGCAGCCGCTTCCTAGCGGGGGGGCTCCCTGGGGCCAACGTCCTGACTTTC.

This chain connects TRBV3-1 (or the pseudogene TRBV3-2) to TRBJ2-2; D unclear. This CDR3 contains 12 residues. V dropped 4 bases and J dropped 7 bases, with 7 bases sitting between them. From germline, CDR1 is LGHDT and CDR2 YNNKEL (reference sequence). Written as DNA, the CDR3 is TGTGCCAGCAGCCCCGGGTACGGGGAGCTGTTTTTT. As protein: CASSPGYGELFF.

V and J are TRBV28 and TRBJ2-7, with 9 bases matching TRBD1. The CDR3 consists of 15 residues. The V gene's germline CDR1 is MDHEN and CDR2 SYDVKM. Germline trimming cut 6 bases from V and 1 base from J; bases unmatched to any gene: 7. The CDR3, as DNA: TGTGCCAGCAGCTCCCCGGGACAGGGTTCCTACGAGCAGTACTTC. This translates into CASSSPGQGSYEQYF.

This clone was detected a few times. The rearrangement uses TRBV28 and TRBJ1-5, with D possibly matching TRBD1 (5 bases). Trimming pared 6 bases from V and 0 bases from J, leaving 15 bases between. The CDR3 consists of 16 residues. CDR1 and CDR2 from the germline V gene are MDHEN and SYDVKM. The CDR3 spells CASRRGDMGSNQPQHF. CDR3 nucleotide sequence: TGTGCCAGCAGGCGGGGGGATATGGGTAGCAATCAGCCCCAGCATTTT.

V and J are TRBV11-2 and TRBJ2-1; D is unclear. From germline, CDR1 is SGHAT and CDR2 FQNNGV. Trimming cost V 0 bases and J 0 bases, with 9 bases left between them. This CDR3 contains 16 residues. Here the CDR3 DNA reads TGTGCCAGCAGCTTAGAGGGCGGAAGCTCCTACAATGAGCAGTTCTTC. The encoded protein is CASSLEGGSSYNEQFF.

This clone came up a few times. The CDR3 loop reads CASSPEGQSNTEAFF. CDR3 bases: TGTGCCAGCAGCCCAGAAGGACAGTCGAACACTGAAGCTTTCTTT. The rearrangement links TRBV4-2 to TRBJ1-1; maybe TRBD1 (6 bases). The CDR3 covers 15 residues. The V gene lost 4 bases and the J gene lost 1 base, with 13 bases spanning the gap. Germline V gene sequence: CDR1 LGHNA, CDR2 YNFKEQ.

CDR3 amino acids: CASSQAIAGGTDTQYF. The CDR3 DNA reads TGTGCCAGCAGCCAAGCTATAGCGGGAGGGACAGATACGCAGTATTTT. This chain links TRBV4-2 with TRBJ2-3, with 11 nucleotides matching TRBD2. Trimming removed 1 base from V and 3 bases from J; junction bases left unmatched: 3. Germline values: CDR1 LGHNA, CDR2 YNFKEQ. The CDR3 consists of 16 residues.

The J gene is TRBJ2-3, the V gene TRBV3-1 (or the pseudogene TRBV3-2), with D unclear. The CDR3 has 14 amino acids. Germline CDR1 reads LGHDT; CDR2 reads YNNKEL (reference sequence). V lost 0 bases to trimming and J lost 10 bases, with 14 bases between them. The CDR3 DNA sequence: TGTGCCAGCAGCCAAGATTACACCCCCGGAGCGCAGTATTTT. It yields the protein CASSQDYTPGAQYF.

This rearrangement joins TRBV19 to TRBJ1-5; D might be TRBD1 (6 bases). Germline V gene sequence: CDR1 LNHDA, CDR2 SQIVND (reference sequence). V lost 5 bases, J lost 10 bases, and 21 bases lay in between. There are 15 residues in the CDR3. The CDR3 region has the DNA TGTGCCAGTAGTCCACGACAGGCACGGATTGAACCCCAGCATTTT. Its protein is CASSPRQARIEPQHF.

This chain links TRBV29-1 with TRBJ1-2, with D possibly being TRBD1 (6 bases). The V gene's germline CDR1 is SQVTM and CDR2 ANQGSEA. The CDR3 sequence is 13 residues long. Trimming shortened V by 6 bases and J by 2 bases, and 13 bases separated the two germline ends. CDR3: CSVAGQINYGYTF. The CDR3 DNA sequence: TGCAGCGTAGCGGGACAAATCAACTATGGCTACACCTTC.

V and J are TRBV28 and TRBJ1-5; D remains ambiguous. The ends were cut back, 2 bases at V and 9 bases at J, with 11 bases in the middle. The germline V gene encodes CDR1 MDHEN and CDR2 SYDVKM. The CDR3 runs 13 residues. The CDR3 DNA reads TGTGCCAGCAGTTTACGCAACGCGGGGCCCCAGCATTTT. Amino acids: CASSLRNAGPQHF.

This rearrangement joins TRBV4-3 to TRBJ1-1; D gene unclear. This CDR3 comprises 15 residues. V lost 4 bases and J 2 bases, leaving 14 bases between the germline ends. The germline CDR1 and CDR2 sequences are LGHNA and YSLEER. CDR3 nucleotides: TGCGCCAGCAGCCCACACTTGACACCTAACACTGAAGCTTTCTTT. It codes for CASSPHLTPNTEAFF.

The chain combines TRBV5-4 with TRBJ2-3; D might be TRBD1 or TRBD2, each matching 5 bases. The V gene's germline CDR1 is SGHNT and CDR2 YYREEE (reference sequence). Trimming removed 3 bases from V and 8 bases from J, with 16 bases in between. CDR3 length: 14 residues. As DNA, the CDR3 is TGTGCCAGCAGCTCACGACTACTCGGGGCTACGCAGTATTTT. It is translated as CASSSRLLGATQYF.

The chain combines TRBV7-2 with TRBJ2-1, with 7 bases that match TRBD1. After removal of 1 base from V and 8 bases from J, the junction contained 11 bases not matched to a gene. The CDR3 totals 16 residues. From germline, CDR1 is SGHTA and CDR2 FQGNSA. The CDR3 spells CASSLGWDSGRDEQFF. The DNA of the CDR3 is TGTGCCAGCAGCTTAGGATGGGACAGCGGAAGGGATGAGCAGTTCTTC.